Sequencing of this T cell receptor (beta chain) was carried out in a study of control samples from healthy donors and cancer patients. TCRdb keeps only in-frame clones here, not all; method: immunoSEQ multiplex PCR. The table has 100,000 to 150,000 clones, 85% to 95% seen once. CDR1 is MNHEY and CDR2 is SMNVEV in the germline V gene (reference sequence). V was cut by 2 bases and J by 2 bases, with 6 bases left in between. This CDR3 contains 13 residues. The chain recombines TRBV27 with TRBJ1-2; D perhaps matches TRBD1 (5 bases). Sequencing was carried out using PBMCs. This sequence originates from a man older than 75 with head and neck cancer. The CDR3 DNA is TGTGCCAGCAGTTTAAACAGGAACTATGGCTACACCTTC. It specifies CASSLNRNYGYTF.